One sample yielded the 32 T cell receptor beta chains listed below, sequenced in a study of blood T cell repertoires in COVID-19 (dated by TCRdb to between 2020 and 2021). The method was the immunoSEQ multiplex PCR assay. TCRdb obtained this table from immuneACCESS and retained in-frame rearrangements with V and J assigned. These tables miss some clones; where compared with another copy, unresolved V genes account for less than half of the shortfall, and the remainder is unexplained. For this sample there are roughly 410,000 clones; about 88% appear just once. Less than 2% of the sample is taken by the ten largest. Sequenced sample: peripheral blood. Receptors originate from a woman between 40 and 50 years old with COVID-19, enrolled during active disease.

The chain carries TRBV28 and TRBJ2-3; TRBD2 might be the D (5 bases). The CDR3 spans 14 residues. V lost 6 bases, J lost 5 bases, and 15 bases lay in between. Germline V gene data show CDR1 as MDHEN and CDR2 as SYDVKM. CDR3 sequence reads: CASSSSGWGDTQYF. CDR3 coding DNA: TGTGCCAGCAGCTCCTCGGGGTGGGGAGATACGCAGTATTTT.

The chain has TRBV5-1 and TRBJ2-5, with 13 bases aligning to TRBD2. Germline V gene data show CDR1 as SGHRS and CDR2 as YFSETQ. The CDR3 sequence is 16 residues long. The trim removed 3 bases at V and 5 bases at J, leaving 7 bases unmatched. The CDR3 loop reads CASSSGLAGAQETQYF. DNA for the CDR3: TGCGCCAGCAGCTCAGGACTAGCGGGAGCCCAGGAGACCCAGTACTTC.

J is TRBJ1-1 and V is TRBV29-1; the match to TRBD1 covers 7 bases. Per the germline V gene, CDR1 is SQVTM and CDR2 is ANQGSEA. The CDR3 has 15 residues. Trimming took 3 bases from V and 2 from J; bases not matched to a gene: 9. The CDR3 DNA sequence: TGCAGCGTTGAGACAGGGACCAGGGCAAACACTGAAGCTTTCTTT. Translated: CSVETGTRANTEAFF. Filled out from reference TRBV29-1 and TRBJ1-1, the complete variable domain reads SAVISQKPSRDICQRGTSLTIQCQVDSQVTMMFWYRQQPGQSLTLIATANQGSEATYESGFVIDKFPISRPNLTFSTLTVSNMSPEDSSIYLCSVETGTRANTEAFFGQGTRLTVV.

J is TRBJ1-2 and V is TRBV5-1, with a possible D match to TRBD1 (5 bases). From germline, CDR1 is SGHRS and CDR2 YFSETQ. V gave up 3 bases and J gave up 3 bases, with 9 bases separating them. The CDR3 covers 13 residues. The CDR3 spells CASSSGDDYGYTF. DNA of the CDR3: TGCGCCAGCAGCTCGGGGGACGACTATGGCTACACCTTC.

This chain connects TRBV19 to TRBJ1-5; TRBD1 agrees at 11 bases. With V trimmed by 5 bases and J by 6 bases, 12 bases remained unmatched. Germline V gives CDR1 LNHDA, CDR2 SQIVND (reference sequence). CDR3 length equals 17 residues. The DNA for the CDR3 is TGTGCCAGTAGTTTCCCCGGGACAGGGGGTCTCGGTCAGCCCCAGCATTTT. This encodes CASSFPGTGGLGQPQHF.

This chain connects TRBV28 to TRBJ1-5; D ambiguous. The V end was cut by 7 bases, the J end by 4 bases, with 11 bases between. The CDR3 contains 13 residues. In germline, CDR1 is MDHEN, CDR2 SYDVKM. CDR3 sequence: CASKVTGNQPQHF. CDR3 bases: TGTGCCAGCAAGGTGACGGGGAATCAGCCCCAGCATTTT.

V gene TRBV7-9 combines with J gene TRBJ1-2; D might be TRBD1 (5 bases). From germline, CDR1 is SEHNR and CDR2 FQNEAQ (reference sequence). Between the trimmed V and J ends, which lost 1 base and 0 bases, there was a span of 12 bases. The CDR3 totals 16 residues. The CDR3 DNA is TGTGCCAGCAGCTTAGGTGGGGCAGGAGCTAACTATGGCTACACCTTC. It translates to CASSLGGAGANYGYTF.

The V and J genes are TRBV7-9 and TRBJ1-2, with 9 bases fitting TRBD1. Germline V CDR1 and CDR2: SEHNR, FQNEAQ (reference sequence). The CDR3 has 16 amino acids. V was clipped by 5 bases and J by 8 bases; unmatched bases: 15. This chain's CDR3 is CASSLNWGTGNRGYTF. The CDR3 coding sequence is TGTGCCAGCAGCCTCAACTGGGGGACAGGGAACAGGGGCTACACCTTC.

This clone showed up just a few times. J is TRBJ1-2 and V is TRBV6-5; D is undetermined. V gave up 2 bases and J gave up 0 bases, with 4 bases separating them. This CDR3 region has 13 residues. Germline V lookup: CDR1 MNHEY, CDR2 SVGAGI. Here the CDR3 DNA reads TGTGCCAGCAGTTACGCGACTAACTATGGCTACACCTTC. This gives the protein CASSYATNYGYTF.

CDR3 in DNA: TGTGCCAGCCGATCCGACAGCGTCACCTACGAGCAGTACTTC. This sequence encodes CASRSDSVTYEQYF. V and J are TRBV10-3 and TRBJ2-7; possible D gene TRBD1, 5 bases. The V gene's germline CDR1 is ENHRY and CDR2 SYGVKD. V gave up 10 bases and J gave up 2 bases, with 18 bases separating them. The CDR3 extends over 14 amino acids.

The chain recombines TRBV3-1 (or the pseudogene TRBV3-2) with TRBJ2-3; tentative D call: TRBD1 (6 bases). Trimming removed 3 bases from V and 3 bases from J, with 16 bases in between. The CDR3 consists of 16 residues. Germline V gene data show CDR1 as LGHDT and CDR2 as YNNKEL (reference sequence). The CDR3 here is CASSHVGDISTDTQYF. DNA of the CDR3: TGTGCCAGCAGCCACGTAGGGGACATTTCAACAGATACGCAGTATTTT.

The CDR3 spells CASSQDKVGEYYEQYF. The CDR3 nucleotides are TGTGCCAGCAGCCAAGACAAGGTCGGAGAGTACTACGAGCAGTACTTC. The chain combines TRBV3-1 (or the pseudogene TRBV3-2) with TRBJ2-7; D gene ambiguous. V was cut by 0 bases and J by 3 bases, with 15 bases left in between. Germline CDR1 is LGHDT and CDR2 is YNNKEL (reference sequence). This CDR3 contains 16 residues.

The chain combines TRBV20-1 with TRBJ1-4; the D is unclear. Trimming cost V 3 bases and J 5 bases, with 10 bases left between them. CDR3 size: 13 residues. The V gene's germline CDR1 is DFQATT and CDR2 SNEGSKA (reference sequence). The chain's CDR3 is CSASSGINEKLFF. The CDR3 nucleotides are TGCAGTGCTAGTTCCGGGATAAATGAAAAACTGTTTTTT.

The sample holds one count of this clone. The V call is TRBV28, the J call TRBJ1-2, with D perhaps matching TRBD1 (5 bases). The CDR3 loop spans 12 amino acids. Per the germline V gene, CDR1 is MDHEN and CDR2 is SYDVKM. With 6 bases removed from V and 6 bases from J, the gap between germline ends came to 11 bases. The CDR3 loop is CASRNDRDGYTF. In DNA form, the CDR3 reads TGTGCCAGCAGAAATGACAGAGATGGCTACACCTTC.

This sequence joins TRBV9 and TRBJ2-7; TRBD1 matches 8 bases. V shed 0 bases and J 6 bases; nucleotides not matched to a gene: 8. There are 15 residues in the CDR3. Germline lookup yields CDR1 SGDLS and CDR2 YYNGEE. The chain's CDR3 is CASSVAGQGRGEQYF. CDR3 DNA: TGTGCCAGCAGCGTAGCCGGACAGGGCAGGGGCGAGCAGTACTTC. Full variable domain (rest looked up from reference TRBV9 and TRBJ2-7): DSGVTQTPKHLITATGQRVTLRCSPRSGDLSVYWYQQSLDQGLQFLIQYYNGEERAKGNILERFSAQQFPDLHSELNLSSLELGDSALYFCASSVAGQGRGEQYFGPGTRLTVT.

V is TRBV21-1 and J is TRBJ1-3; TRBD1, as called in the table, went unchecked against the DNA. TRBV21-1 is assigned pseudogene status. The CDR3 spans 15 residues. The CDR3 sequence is CASSTRTGKGNTIYF. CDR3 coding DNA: TGTGCCAGCAGCACAAGGACAGGGAAGGGAAACACCATATATTTT.

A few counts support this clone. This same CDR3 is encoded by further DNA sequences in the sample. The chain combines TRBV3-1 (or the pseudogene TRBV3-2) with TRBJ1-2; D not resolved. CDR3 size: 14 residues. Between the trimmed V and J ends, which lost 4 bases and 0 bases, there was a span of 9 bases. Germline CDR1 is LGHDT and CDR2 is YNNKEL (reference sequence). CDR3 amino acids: CASSLASANYGYTF. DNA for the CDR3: TGTGCCAGCAGCCTGGCCTCAGCTAACTATGGCTACACCTTC.

The CDR3 DNA follows: TGTGCCAGCAGCCGACAGGGGCCGCCCTACGAGCAGTACTTC. Protein: CASSRQGPPYEQYF. The chain uses TRBV6-5 and TRBJ2-7; 8 nucleotides agree with TRBD1. The CDR3 contains 14 residues. The germline gives CDR1 MNHEY, CDR2 SVGAGI. V lost 6 bases to trimming and J lost 2 bases; unmatched junction nucleotides: 6.

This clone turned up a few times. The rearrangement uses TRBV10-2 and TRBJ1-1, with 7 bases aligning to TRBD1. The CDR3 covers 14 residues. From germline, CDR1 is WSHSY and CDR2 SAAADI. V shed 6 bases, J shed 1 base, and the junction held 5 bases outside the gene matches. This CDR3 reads CASSTGVGNTEAFF. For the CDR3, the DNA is TGCGCCAGCAGCACAGGGGTGGGGAACACTGAAGCTTTCTTT.

Here the CDR3 reads CASTLSELSDTQYF. In DNA, the CDR3 is TGTGCCAGCACCCTGTCTGAACTCTCCGATACGCAGTATTTT. The chain uses TRBV6-5 and TRBJ2-3; unclear D gene. CDR3 length: 14 amino acids. Trimming removed 7 bases at V and 6 bases at J, with 17 bases between. Per the germline V gene, CDR1 is MNHEY and CDR2 is SVGAGI.

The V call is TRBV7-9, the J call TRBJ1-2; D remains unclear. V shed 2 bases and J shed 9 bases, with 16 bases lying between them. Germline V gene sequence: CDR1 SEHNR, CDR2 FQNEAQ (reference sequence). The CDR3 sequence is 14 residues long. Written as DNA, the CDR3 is TGTGCCAGCAGCTTACAGCGACTCTCTGGTAGCTACACCTTC. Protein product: CASSLQRLSGSYTF.

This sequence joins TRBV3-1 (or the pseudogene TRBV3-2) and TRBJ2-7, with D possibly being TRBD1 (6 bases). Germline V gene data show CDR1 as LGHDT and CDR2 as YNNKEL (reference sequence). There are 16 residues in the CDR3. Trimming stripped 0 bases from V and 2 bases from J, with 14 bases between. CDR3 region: CASSQEWGRGTYEQYF. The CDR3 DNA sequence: TGTGCCAGCAGCCAAGAGTGGGGCAGGGGAACCTACGAGCAGTACTTC.

CDR3 protein: CASRGQYNEQFF. CDR3 nucleotides: TGTGCCAGCAGGGGGCAATACAATGAGCAGTTCTTC. This chain links TRBV12-3 or TRBV12-4 with TRBJ2-1, with D maybe TRBD1 (5 bases). The CDR3 extends over 12 amino acids. Deletions cut 6 bases from V and 4 bases from J, with 7 bases between.

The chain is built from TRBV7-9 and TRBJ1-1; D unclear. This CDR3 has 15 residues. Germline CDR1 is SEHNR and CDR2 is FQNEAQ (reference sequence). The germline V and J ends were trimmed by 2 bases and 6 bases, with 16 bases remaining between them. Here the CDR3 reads CASSLSMAGRAEAFF. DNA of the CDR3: TGTGCCAGCAGCTTAAGCATGGCCGGGAGGGCTGAAGCTTTCTTT.

CDR3 loop: CASSDDSYGYTF. The DNA of the CDR3 is TGTGCCAGCAGTGACGACAGCTATGGCTACACCTTC. The genes are TRBV6-4 and TRBJ1-2, with D possibly TRBD1 on 5 matching bases. The CDR3 covers 12 residues. Trimming took 2 bases from V and 4 from J, leaving 5 bases between them. Germline CDR1 is MRHNA and CDR2 is SNTAGT.

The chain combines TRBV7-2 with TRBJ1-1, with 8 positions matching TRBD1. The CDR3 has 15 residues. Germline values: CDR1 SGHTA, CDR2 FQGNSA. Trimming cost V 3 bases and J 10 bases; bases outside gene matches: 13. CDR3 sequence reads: CASSFTDREALGAFF. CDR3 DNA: TGTGCCAGCAGCTTTACGGACAGGGAGGCTTTAGGAGCTTTCTTT. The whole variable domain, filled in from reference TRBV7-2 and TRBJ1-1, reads GAGVSQSPSNKVTEKGKDVELRCDPISGHTALYWYRQSLGQGLEFLIYFQGNSAPDKSGLPSDRFSAERTGGSVSTLTIQRTQQEDSAVYLCASSFTDREALGAFFGQGTRLTVV.

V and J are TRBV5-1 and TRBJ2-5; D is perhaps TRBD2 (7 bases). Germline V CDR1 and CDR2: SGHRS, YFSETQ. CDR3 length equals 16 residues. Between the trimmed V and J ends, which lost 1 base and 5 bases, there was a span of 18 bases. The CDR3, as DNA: TGCGCCAGCAGCTTGTGGGGGGGGACATCTCGTGAGACCCAGTACTTC. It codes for CASSLWGGTSRETQYF. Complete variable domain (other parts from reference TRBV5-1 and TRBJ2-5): KAGVTQTPRYLIKTRGQQVTLSCSPISGHRSVSWYQQTPGQGLQFLFEYFSETQRNKGNFPGRFSGRQFSNSRSEMNVSTLELGDSALYLCASSLWGGTSRETQYFGPGTRLLVL.

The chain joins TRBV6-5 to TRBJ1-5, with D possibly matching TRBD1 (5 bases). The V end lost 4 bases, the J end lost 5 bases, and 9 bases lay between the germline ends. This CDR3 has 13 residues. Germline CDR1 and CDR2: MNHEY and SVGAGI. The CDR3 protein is CASSFDSHQPQHF. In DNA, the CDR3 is TGTGCCAGCAGTTTTGACAGCCATCAGCCCCAGCATTTT.

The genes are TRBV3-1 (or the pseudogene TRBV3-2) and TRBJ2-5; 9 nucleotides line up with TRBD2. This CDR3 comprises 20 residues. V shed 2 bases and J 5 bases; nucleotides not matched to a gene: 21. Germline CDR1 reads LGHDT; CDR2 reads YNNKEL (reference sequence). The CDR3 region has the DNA TGTGCCAGCAGCCAACAAAAGGGGCGGGGGGGCCCCTCCTACTCGGAGACCCAGTACTTC. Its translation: CASSQQKGRGGPSYSETQYF.

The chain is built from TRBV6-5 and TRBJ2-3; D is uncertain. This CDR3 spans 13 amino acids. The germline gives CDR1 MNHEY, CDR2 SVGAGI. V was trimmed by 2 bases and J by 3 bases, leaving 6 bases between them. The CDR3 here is CASSYPGTDTQYF. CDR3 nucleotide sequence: TGTGCCAGCAGTTACCCAGGAACAGATACGCAGTATTTT.

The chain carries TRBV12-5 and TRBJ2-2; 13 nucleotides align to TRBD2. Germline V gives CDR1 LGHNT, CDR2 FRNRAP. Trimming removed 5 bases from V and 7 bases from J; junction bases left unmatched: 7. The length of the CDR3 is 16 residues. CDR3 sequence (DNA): TGTGCTAGTGGTCCCGGGACTAGCGGGGTCGGCGGGGAGCTGTTTTTT. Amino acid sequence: CASGPGTSGVGGELFF.

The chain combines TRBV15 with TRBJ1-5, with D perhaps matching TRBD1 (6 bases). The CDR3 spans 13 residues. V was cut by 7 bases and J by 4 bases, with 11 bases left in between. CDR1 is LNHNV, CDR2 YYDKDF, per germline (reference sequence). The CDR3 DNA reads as TGTGCCACCACTGGACAGCGTAATCAGCCCCAGCATTTT. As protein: CATTGQRNQPQHF. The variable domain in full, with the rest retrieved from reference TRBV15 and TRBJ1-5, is DAMVIQNPRYQVTQFGKPVTLSCSQTLNHNVMYWYQQKSSQAPKLLFHYYDKDFNNEADTPDNFQSRRPNTSFCFLDIRSPGLGDTAMYLCATTGQRNQPQHFGDGTRLSIL.